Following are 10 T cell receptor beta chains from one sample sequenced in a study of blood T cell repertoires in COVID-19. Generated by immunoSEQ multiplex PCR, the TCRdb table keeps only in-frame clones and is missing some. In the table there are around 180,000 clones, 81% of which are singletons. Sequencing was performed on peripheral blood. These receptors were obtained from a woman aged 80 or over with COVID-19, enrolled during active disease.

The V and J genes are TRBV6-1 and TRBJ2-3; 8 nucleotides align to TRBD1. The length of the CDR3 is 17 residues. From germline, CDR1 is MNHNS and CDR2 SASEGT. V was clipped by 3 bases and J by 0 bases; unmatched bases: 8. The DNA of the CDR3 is TGTGCCAGCAGTGAGGACAGGGCGGCCTGGAGCACAGATACGCAGTATTTT. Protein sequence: CASSEDRAAWSTDTQYF.

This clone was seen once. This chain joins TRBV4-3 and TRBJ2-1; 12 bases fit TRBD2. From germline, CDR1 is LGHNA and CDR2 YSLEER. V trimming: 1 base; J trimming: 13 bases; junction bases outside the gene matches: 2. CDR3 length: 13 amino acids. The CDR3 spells CASSQASGGDQFF. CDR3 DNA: TGCGCCAGCAGCCAAGCTAGCGGGGGGGATCAGTTCTTC.

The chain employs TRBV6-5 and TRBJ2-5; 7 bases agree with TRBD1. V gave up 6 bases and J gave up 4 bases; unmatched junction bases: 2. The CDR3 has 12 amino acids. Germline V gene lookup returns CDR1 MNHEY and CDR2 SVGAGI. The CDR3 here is CASRTGRETQYF. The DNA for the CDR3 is TGTGCCAGCAGGACAGGGAGAGAGACCCAGTACTTC.

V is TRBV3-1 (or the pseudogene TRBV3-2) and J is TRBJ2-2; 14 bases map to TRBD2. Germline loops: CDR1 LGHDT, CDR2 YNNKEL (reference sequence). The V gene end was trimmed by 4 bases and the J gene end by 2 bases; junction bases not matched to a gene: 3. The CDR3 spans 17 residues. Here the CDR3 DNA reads TGTGCCAGCAGCCGGGGACTAGCGGGGGCTAACACCGGGGAGCTGTTTTTT. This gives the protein CASSRGLAGANTGELFF.

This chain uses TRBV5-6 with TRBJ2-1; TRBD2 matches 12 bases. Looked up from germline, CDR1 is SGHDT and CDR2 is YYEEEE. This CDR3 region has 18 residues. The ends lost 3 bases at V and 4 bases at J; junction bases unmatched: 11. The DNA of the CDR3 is TGTGCCAGCAGCTCACCAGGGACTAGCGGGTTGGTTTACAATGAGCAGTTCTTC. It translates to CASSSPGTSGLVYNEQFF.

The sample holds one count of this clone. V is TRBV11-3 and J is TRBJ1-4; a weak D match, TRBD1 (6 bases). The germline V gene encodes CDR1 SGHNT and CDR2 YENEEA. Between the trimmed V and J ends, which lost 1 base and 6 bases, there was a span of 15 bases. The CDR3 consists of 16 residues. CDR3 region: CASSLGGGPPDEKLFF. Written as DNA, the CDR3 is TGTGCCAGCAGCTTAGGGGGGGGGCCCCCGGATGAAAAACTGTTTTTT.

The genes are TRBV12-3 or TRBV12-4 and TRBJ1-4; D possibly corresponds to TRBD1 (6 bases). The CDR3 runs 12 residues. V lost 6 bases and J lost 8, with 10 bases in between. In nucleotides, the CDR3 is TGTGCCAGCAGCCCCGACAGGGAAAAACTGTTTTTT. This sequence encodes CASSPDREKLFF.

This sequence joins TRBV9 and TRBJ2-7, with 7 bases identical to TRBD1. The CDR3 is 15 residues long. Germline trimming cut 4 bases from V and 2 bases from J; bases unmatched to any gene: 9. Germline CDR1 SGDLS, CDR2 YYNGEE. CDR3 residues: CASSPTTGLPYEQYF. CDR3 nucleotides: TGTGCCAGCAGCCCTACGACAGGGTTGCCCTACGAGCAGTACTTC.

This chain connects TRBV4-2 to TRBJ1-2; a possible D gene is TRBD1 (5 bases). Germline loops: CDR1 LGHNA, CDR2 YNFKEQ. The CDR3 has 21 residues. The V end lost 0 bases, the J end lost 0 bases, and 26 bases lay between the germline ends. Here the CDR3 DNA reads TGTGCCAGCAGCCAAGAGCGGGGGGGGTACGGGGACTACCCCTCTAACTATGGCTACACCTTC. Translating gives CASSQERGGYGDYPSNYGYTF.

The CDR3 sequence: CASSPGTGETYGYTF. In nucleotides, the CDR3 is TGTGCCAGCAGCCCAGGGACAGGGGAGACCTATGGCTACACCTTC. The rearrangement links TRBV5-4 to TRBJ1-2, with 10 bases fitting TRBD1. The ends lost 4 bases at V and 4 bases at J; junction bases unmatched: 7. The CDR3 runs 15 residues. Per the germline V gene, CDR1 is SGHNT and CDR2 is YYREEE (reference sequence).